The rows below give T cell receptor beta chains drawn from one sample of a study of T cell responses to AZD1222 COVID-19 vaccine. Generated by immunoSEQ multiplex PCR, the TCRdb table keeps only in-frame clones and is missing some. This sample has 75,000 to 100,000 clones; more than 75% occur once, and the top ten carry about 13%. The sequencing used peripheral blood, collected on day 0 of AZD1222 vaccination. The receptors come from an adult in good health. Both conserved end residues are part of each CDR3. A D gene is named only where the DNA matches it firmly. For some rows the clone size is stated as once, few or many, or as a class when expanded; others skip it.

D: NA; size: NA; V: TRBV11-2; J: TRBJ2-3; DNA: TGTGCCAGCAGCTTACGAGGGGGGGCTTTCACAGATACGCAGTATTTT; CDR3: CASSLRGGAFTDTQYF
D: NA; size: NA; V: TRBV4-1; J: TRBJ2-7; DNA: TGCGCCAGCAGCCAGAATTACTACGAGCAGTACTTC; CDR3: CASSQNYYEQYF
D: NA; size: NA; V: TRBV19; J: TRBJ2-5; DNA: TGTGCCAGTAGTATAGGATTTATAGGGACCGAAGAGACCCAGTACTTC; CDR3: CASSIGFIGTEETQYF
D: TRBD1; size: NA; V: TRBV2; J: TRBJ1-5; DNA: TGTGCCACCCAAAAGGGACAGGGGGCAGATCAGCCCCAGCATTTT; CDR3: CATQKGQGADQPQHF
D: NA; size: once; V: TRBV19; J: TRBJ2-7; DNA: TGTGCCAGTAGTTCGGGCCTCTACGAGCAGTACTTC; CDR3: CASSSGLYEQYF
D: TRBD1; size: NA; V: TRBV12-3/TRBV12-4; J: TRBJ2-7; DNA: TGTGCCAGCAGTCTGGCGACAGGGGGAAAGTACTTC; CDR3: CASSLATGGKYF
D: NA; size: NA; V: TRBV4-3; J: TRBJ1-2; DNA: TGCGCCAGCAGCCAAGCCCAGGGCGACTATGGCTACACCTTC; CDR3: CASSQAQGDYGYTF
D: TRBD2; size: NA; V: TRBV11-2; J: TRBJ2-7; DNA: TGTGCCAGCAGCTCACTAGCGGCCACCTACGAGCAGTACTTC; CDR3: CASSSLAATYEQYF
D: NA; size: NA; V: TRBV6-2/TRBV6-3; J: TRBJ2-1; DNA: TGTGCCAGCAGCCGAAACAGCAATGAGCAGTTCTTC; CDR3: CASSRNSNEQFF
D: NA; size: NA; V: TRBV18; J: TRBJ2-2; DNA: TGTGCCAGCTCACCACCCTTGTTCACCGGGGAGCTGTTTTTT; CDR3: CASSPPLFTGELFF
D: TRBD1; size: NA; V: TRBV18; J: TRBJ1-6; DNA: TGTGCCAGCTCAGGCGACAGGGGTAAGGGCACCCTCCACTTT; CDR3: CASSGDRGKGTLHF
D: NA; size: NA; V: TRBV10-1; J: TRBJ2-7; DNA: TGCGCCAGCCCGAGCCCGCACAGCTTATCCTACGAGCAGTACTTC; CDR3: CASPSPHSLSYEQYF
D: TRBD1; size: NA; V: TRBV7-3; J: TRBJ2-3; DNA: TGTGCCAGCAGCTTAACCTCAGGGGGCAGCGGCTCCTCCACAGATACGCAGTATTTT; CDR3: CASSLTSGGSGSSTDTQYF
D: NA; size: NA; V: TRBV6-5; J: TRBJ2-7; DNA: TGTGCCAGCAGTCCCCTTCAGTCCCAATACGAGCAGTACTTC; CDR3: CASSPLQSQYEQYF
D: TRBD2; size: NA; V: TRBV5-1; J: TRBJ2-7; DNA: TGCGCCAGCAGCTCCGGACTAGTTTCCTACGAGCAGTACTTC; CDR3: CASSSGLVSYEQYF
D: NA; size: NA; V: TRBV11-1; J: TRBJ1-5; DNA: TGTGCCAGCAGACTTGGTCAGTATAGCAATCAGCCCCAGCATTTT; CDR3: CASRLGQYSNQPQHF
D: NA; size: NA; V: TRBV27; J: TRBJ2-4; DNA: TGTGCCAGCAGTCAACCGAGTGGGGGGGCCAAAAACATTCAGTACTTC; CDR3: CASSQPSGGAKNIQYF
D: TRBD1; size: NA; V: TRBV2; J: TRBJ2-7; DNA: TGTGCCAGCAATGGGGACAGAGCCTACGAGCAGTACTTC; CDR3: CASNGDRAYEQYF
D: NA; size: NA; V: TRBV30; J: TRBJ1-4; DNA: TGTGCCTGGAGTGTGGGGGGGCTCGGTGAAAAACTGTTTTTT; CDR3: CAWSVGGLGEKLFF
D: NA; size: NA; V: TRBV5-1; J: TRBJ1-1; DNA: TGCGCCAGCAGCGAACAGGGAGGGAACACTGAAGCTTTCTTT; CDR3: CASSEQGGNTEAFF
D: NA; size: NA; V: TRBV6-4; J: TRBJ1-6; DNA: TGTGCCAGCAGGGAGCTGGAGGGATCACCCCTCCACTTT; CDR3: CASRELEGSPLHF
D: TRBD1; size: few; V: TRBV19; J: TRBJ1-6; DNA: TGTGCCAGTAGTCGCGGCAGGGGGAATTCACCCCTCCACTTT; CDR3: CASSRGRGNSPLHF
D: NA; size: NA; V: TRBV27; J: TRBJ1-2; DNA: TGTGCCAGCAGAAGTCAGGGGAACTATGGCTACACCTTC; CDR3: CASRSQGNYGYTF
D: NA; size: few; V: TRBV19; J: TRBJ1-4; DNA: TGTGCCAGTAGACTGACACCTCTCCGAGGGGAAAAACTGTTTTTT; CDR3: CASRLTPLRGEKLFF
D: NA; size: NA; V: TRBV2; J: TRBJ1-5; DNA: TGTGCCAGCAGTCGAACCGGGAAAAATCAGCCCCAGCATTTT; CDR3: CASSRTGKNQPQHF
D: NA; size: NA; V: TRBV4-3; J: TRBJ2-5; DNA: TGCGCCAGCAGCCAAGAGGGGGGGGCGGGAGAGACCCAGTACTTC; CDR3: CASSQEGGAGETQYF
D: NA; size: NA; V: TRBV3-1/TRBV3-2; J: TRBJ1-5; DNA: TGTGCCAGCAGCCCGCCGGCCGGAGGACCCCAGCATTTT; CDR3: CASSPPAGGPQHF
D: NA; size: NA; V: TRBV2; J: TRBJ2-7; DNA: TGTGCCAGCAGTGAATATCCGGGGTACGAGCAGTACTTC; CDR3: CASSEYPGYEQYF
D: NA; size: NA; V: TRBV6-5; J: TRBJ1-2; DNA: TGTGCCAGCAGTTACATACCTGAGGGGGGAGGCTACACCTTC; CDR3: CASSYIPEGGGYTF
D: TRBD1; size: NA; V: TRBV4-1; J: TRBJ1-5; DNA: TGCGCCAGCAGCCAAGAGGCCCTCCAATCGACAGGGGATCAGCCCCAGCATTTT; CDR3: CASSQEALQSTGDQPQHF
D: NA; size: NA; V: TRBV15; J: TRBJ2-4; DNA: TGTGCCACCAGCTCTAGTCCTTCCCCAAAAAACATTCAGTACTTC; CDR3: CATSSSPSPKNIQYF
D: NA; size: NA; V: TRBV4-1; J: TRBJ1-6; DNA: TGCGCCAGCAGCCTACAATACGTGCCCGGCTCCAATTCACCCCTCCACTTT; CDR3: CASSLQYVPGSNSPLHF
D: TRBD2; size: NA; V: TRBV7-3; J: TRBJ2-3; DNA: TGTGCCAGCAGCCCCCAAGCGGGGGGCACAGATACGCAGTATTTT; CDR3: CASSPQAGGTDTQYF
D: NA; size: NA; V: TRBV6-5; J: TRBJ2-3; DNA: TGTGCCAGCAGAAGATTAGCGGTTGGGGGAGATACGCAGTATTTT; CDR3: CASRRLAVGGDTQYF
D: NA; size: NA; V: TRBV27; J: TRBJ2-1; DNA: TGTGCCAGCAGATTCGACGTGCAGGGCTCCTACAATGAGCAGTTCTTC; CDR3: CASRFDVQGSYNEQFF
D: TRBD1; size: NA; V: TRBV3-1/TRBV3-2; J: TRBJ1-4; DNA: TGTGCCAGCAGCCAAGATATAGGGACAGGGGGAGAAAAACTGTTTTTT; CDR3: CASSQDIGTGGEKLFF
D: TRBD1; size: NA; V: TRBV18; J: TRBJ2-3; DNA: TGTGCCAGCTCTTACCTGGGGACAGGGGGCGCGGGCACAGATACGCAGTATTTT; CDR3: CASSYLGTGGAGTDTQYF
D: NA; size: NA; V: TRBV5-1; J: TRBJ1-1; DNA: TGCGCCAGCAGCTTCCTGGCGGGTACTGAAGCTTTCTTT; CDR3: CASSFLAGTEAFF
D: TRBD1; size: NA; V: TRBV9; J: TRBJ2-1; DNA: TGTGCCAGCAGCGTAGGGACAGGGGACTACAATGAGCAGTTCTTC; CDR3: CASSVGTGDYNEQFF
D: TRBD2; size: NA; V: TRBV3-1/TRBV3-2; J: TRBJ2-7; DNA: TGTGCCAGCAGCCAGGGCCCGGGGGGGCGGTACGAGCAGTACTTC; CDR3: CASSQGPGGRYEQYF
D: NA; size: NA; V: TRBV10-3; J: TRBJ1-5; DNA: TGTGCCATCAGTGAGTCCCCGCAGGGCGATCAGCCCCAGCATTTT; CDR3: CAISESPQGDQPQHF
D: NA; size: NA; V: TRBV4-1; J: TRBJ1-5; DNA: TGCGCCAGCAGCCAAGTACCGGCCAGCTATCAGCCCCAGCATTTT; CDR3: CASSQVPASYQPQHF
D: NA; size: NA; V: TRBV19; J: TRBJ2-3; DNA: TGTGCCAGTAGTTCCCTTCAGGGTCCCAGGGATACGCAGTATTTT; CDR3: CASSSLQGPRDTQYF
D: NA; size: NA; V: TRBV5-6; J: TRBJ2-6; DNA: TGTGCCAGCAGCTTGTGGTCCAACGTCCTGACTTTC; CDR3: CASSLWSNVLTF
D: TRBD2; size: NA; V: TRBV9; J: TRBJ2-5; DNA: TGTGCCAGCAGCCCCGGACTAGCGGGGAGATACCTGGGGGAGACCCAGTACTTC; CDR3: CASSPGLAGRYLGETQYF
D: NA; size: NA; V: TRBV2; J: TRBJ2-1; DNA: TGTGCCAGCAGTCAGACGACGGGTTCTTACAATGAGCAGTTCTTC; CDR3: CASSQTTGSYNEQFF
D: NA; size: few; V: TRBV3-1/TRBV3-2; J: TRBJ1-3; DNA: TGTGCCAGCAGCCATTGGACTCCTGGAAACACCATATATTTT; CDR3: CASSHWTPGNTIYF
D: NA; size: NA; V: TRBV4-2; J: TRBJ1-2; DNA: TGTGCCAGCAGCCAAGTGGGCAGGACGACCTATGGCTACACCTTC; CDR3: CASSQVGRTTYGYTF
D: TRBD1; size: NA; V: TRBV2; J: TRBJ2-3; DNA: TGTGCCAGGAGACAGGGGAGCACAGATACGCAGTATTTT; CDR3: CARRQGSTDTQYF
D: NA; size: NA; V: TRBV5-1; J: TRBJ1-1; DNA: TGCGCCAGCAGCTTCGAGGGGCCAGGCACTGAAGCTTTCTTT; CDR3: CASSFEGPGTEAFF
D: NA; size: NA; V: TRBV3-1/TRBV3-2; J: TRBJ1-2; DNA: TGTGCCAGCAGCCAAGGGGGGCAGGGCAACTATGGCTACACCTTC; CDR3: CASSQGGQGNYGYTF
D: NA; size: NA; V: TRBV6-2/TRBV6-3; J: TRBJ1-2; DNA: TGTGCCAGCAGTTACTCGTCCGGACGGGATGGCTACACCTTC; CDR3: CASSYSSGRDGYTF